The T cell receptor beta chain described here comes from a study of blood T cell repertoires in COVID-19. As for the study in general: There were acute and convalescent COVID-19 samples, and they came from the United States, Italy and Spain. T cells, B-cell-depleted T cells, or PBMCs provided the cDNA or gDNA that served as material.

Germline V gene data show CDR1 as MNHEY and CDR2 as SMNVEV (reference sequence). The CDR3 contains 13 residues. The trim removed 5 bases at V and 3 bases at J, leaving 3 bases unmatched. Per the study methods: From reference gene primer amplification, estimates of nucleated cell counts were derived. Assay: immunoSEQ multiplex PCR; the TCRdb copy retains only in-frame clones and omits some. V, J and clone size were drawn from that table, and D and trimming were deduced from the DNA. The table lists 200,000 to 250,000 clones, about 86% of them singletons. In terms of age and location, participants ranged from about 18 to 89 years and lived in under 30 US areas.

This chain connects TRBV27 to TRBJ2-7, with 8 bases lining up with TRBD1. Material for sequencing was PBMCs or T cells enriched from blood (not recorded which). The clonotype was recovered from a woman between 50 and 59 years old with acute COVID-19. In nucleotides, the CDR3 is TGTGCCAGCAGTAAACAGGGGGGCTACGAGCAGTACTTC. It codes for CASSKQGGYEQYF.